What follows describes a single T cell receptor beta chain. In the same sample, other DNA sequences code for this CDR3. CDR3 length: 12 residues. Deletions cut 4 bases from V and 4 bases from J, with 7 bases between. Germline loops: CDR1 SEHNR, CDR2 FQNEAQ (reference sequence). This entry comes from a study of T cell responses to AZD1222 COVID-19 vaccine. Study at large: It was second doses at about 4 or about 12 weeks that were pooled.

This table comes from immunoSEQ multiplex PCR, and its TCRdb copy is limited to in-frame clones, with some not included. The table records fewer than 150,000 clones, over 75% of them present only once. The receptor was isolated from an adult in good health. Source: peripheral blood, taken on day 0 of AZD1222 vaccination. V and J are TRBV7-9 and TRBJ1-2; tentatively, D is TRBD1 (5 bases). For the CDR3, the DNA is TGTGCCAGCAGCTCCGACAGCTATGGCTACACCTTC. This gives the protein CASSSDSYGYTF.